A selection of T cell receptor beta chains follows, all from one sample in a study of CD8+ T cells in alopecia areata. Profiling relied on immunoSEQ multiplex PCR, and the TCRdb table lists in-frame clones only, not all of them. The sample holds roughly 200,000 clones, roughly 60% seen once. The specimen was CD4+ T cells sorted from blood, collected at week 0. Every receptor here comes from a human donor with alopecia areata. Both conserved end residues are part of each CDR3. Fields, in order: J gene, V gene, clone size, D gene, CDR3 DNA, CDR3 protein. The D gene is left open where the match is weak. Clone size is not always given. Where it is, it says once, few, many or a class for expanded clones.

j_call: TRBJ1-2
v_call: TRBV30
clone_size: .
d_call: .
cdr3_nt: TGTGCCTGGAGTGTAAGACGGGAGGGCTACACCTTC
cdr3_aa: CAWSVRREGYTF

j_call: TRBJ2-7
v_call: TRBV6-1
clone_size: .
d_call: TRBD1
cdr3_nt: TGTGCCAGCAGAGCTACAGGGGGAAGAGACGAGCAGTACTTC
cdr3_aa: CASRATGGRDEQYF

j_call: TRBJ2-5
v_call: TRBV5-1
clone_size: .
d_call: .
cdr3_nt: TGCGCCAGCAGCTTGGAGAGGGGCCAAGAGACCCAGTACTTC
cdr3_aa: CASSLERGQETQYF

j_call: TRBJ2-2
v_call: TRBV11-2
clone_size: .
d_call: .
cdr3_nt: TGTGCCAGCAGCTTAAAAGCGGCGGCCACCGGGGAGCTGTTTTTT
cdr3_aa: CASSLKAAATGELFF

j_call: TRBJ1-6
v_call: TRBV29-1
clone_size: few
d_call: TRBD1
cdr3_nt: TGCAGCGCTGACTCGGACAGGGGCTATAATTCACCCCTCCACTTT
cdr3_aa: CSADSDRGYNSPLHF

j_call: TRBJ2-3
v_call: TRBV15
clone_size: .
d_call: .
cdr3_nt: TGTGCCACCACCCGCGGGAAGGTTGGCACAGATACGCAGTATTTT
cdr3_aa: CATTRGKVGTDTQYF

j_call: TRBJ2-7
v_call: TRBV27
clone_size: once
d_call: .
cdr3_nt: TGTGCCAGCAGTTTAATGTGGCACGGAGGAGAGCAGTACTTC
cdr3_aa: CASSLMWHGGEQYF

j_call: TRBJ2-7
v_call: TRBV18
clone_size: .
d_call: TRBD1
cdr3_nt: TGTGCCAGCTCATCGGGACAGACATACGAGCAGTACTTC
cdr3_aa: CASSSGQTYEQYF

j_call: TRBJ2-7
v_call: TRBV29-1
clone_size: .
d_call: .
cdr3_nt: TGCAGCGTTGAGTTGTCCTACGAGCAGTACTTC
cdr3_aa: CSVELSYEQYF

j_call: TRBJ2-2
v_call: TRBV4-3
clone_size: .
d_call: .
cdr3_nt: TGCGCCAGCAGCCAAGATCTCCTTTTGAACACCGGGGAGCTGTTTTTT
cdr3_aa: CASSQDLLLNTGELFF

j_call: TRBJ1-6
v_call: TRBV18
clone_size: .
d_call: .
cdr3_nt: TGTGCCAGCTCCCGAGAGAATTCACCCCTCCACTTT
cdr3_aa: CASSRENSPLHF

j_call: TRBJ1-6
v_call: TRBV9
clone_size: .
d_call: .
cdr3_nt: TGTGCCAGCAGCGTAACCGGGACGGAAAATTCACCCCTCCACTTT
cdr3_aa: CASSVTGTENSPLHF

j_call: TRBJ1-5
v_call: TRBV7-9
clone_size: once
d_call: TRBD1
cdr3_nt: TGTGCCAGTTTCGGACAGGGTAGCAATCAGCCCCAGCATTTT
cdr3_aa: CASFGQGSNQPQHF

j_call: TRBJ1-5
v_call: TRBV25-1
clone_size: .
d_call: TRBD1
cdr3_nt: TGTGCCAGCAGAGGACAGGGGCAGCCCCAGCATTTT
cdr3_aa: CASRGQGQPQHF